This section outlines one TCR beta chain sequence together with its context. Antigen unknown. In the PCR, 60 Vbeta and 13 Jbeta primers were used. Libraries were prepared by immunoSEQ multiplex PCR; TCRdb keeps only in-frame clonotypes and omits some of them. The sample shows about 180,000 clones, approximately 80% of them seen only once. The sample belongs to a study of cytomegalovirus exposure and HLA in healthy donors. The CDR3 runs 18 residues. Germline CDR1 SGDLS, CDR2 YYNGEE. Losses at the gene ends were 0 bases for V and 4 bases for J; bases not matched to a gene: 11. Study-level findings and limits: Apparent HLA restriction characterized most CMV-associated TCR beta chains in a later analysis.

All donors participated as healthy donors of bone marrow. Sequencing used PBMCs. The chain links TRBV9 to TRBJ2-3, with TRBD2 matching 10 bases. This clonotype was sampled from a girl aged 2 to 9 in good health and CMV-seropositive. The CDR3 loop reads CASSVGFRGTSVSDTQYF. The CDR3 DNA reads TGTGCCAGCAGCGTAGGGTTTAGGGGGACTAGCGTGTCAGATACGCAGTATTTT.